The source of this T cell receptor beta chain is a study of blood T cell repertoires in COVID-19. Whole-study context: Sample material is recorded as cDNA or gDNA derived from T cells, B-cell-depleted T cells, or PBMCs.

In the authors' methods: Amplification of reference gene primers provided the estimated nucleated cell counts. Produced via immunoSEQ multiplex PCR; TCRdb's table is partial and in-frame only. V and J calls plus clone size are reproduced from that table; the DNA served to infer D and trimming. Of roughly 59,000 clones listed, around 73% are singletons. The germline V gene encodes CDR1 SGHTS and CDR2 YDEGEE. The CDR3 loop spans 16 amino acids. Trimming took 0 bases from V and 2 from J, leaving 12 bases between them. This clone has just one count. The receptor's source is an elderly man with acute or convalescent COVID-19. The specimen sequenced was peripheral blood. The chain carries TRBV5-8 and TRBJ1-5, with D possibly matching TRBD1 (6 bases). DNA for the CDR3: TGTGCCAGCAGCTTGGGGGGGGGCACGGGCAATCAGCCCCAGCATTTT. Its protein is CASSLGGGTGNQPQHF.